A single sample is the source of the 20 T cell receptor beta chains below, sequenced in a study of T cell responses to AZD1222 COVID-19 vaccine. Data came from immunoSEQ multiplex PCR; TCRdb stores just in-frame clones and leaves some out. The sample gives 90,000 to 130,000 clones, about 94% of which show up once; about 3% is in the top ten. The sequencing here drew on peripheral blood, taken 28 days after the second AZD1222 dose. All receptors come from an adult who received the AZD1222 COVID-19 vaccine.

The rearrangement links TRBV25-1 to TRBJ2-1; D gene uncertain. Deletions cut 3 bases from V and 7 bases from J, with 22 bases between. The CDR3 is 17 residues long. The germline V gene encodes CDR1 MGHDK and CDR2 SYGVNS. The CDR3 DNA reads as TGTGCCAGCAGTGAGCCTCCCTTGGGAATTGGACGAAATGAGCAGTTCTTC. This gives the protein CASSEPPLGIGRNEQFF.

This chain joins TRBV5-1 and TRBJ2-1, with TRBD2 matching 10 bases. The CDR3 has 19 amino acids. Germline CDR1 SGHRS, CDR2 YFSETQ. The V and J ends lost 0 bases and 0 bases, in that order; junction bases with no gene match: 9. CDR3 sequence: CASSLVLAGAISSYNEQFF. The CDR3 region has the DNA TGCGCCAGCAGCTTGGTTCTAGCGGGGGCCATTAGCTCCTACAATGAGCAGTTCTTC. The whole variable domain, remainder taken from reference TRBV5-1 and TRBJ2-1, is KAGVTQTPRYLIKTRGQQVTLSCSPISGHRSVSWYQQTPGQGLQFLFEYFSETQRNKGNFPGRFSGRQFSNSRSEMNVSTLELGDSALYLCASSLVLAGAISSYNEQFFGPGTRLTVL.

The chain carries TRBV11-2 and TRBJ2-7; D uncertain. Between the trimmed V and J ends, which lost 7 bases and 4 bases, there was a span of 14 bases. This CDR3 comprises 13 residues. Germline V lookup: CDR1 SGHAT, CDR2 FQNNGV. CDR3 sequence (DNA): TGTGCCAGCATCTACGTCTCGGGTTACGAGCAGTACTTC. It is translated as CASIYVSGYEQYF.

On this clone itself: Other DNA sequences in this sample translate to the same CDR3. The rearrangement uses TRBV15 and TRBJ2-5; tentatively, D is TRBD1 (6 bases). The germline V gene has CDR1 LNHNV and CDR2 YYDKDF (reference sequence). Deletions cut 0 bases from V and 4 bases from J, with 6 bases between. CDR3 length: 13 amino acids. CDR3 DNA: TGTGCCACCAGCAGAGACAGGGGAGAGACCCAGTACTTC. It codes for CATSRDRGETQYF.

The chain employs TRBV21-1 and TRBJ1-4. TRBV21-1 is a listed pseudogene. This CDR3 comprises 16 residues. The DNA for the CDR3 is TGTGCCAGCAGCAAAAGGGGGGTTGGACTAGAGGAAAAACTGTTTTTT. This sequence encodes CASSKRGVGLEEKLFF.

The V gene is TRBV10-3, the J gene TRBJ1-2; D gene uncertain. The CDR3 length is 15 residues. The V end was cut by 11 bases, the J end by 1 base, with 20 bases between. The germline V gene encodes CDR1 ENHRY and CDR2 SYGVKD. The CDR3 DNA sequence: TGTGCCCTCCGTCAAGGTGGAGGGAATAACTATGGCTACACCTTC. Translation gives CALRQGGGNNYGYTF.

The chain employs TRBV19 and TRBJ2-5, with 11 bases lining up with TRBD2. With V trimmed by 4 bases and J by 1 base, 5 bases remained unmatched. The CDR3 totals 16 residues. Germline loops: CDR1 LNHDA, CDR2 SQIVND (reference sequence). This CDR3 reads CASSSGTSGLQETQYF. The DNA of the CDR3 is TGTGCCAGTAGTAGCGGGACTAGCGGACTCCAAGAGACCCAGTACTTC.

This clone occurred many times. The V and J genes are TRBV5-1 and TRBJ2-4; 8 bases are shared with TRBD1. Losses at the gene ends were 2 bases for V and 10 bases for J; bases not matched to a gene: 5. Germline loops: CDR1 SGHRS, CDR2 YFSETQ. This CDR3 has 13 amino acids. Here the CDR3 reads CASSLGQGGIQYF. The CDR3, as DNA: TGCGCCAGCAGCTTAGGACAGGGCGGGATTCAGTACTTC.

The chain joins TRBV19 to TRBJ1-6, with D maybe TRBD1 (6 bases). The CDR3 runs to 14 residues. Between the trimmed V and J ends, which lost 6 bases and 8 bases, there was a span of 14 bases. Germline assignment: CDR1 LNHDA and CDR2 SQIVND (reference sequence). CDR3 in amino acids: CASRSWGAYSPLHF. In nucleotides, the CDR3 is TGTGCCAGTAGGTCATGGGGGGCTTATTCACCCCTCCACTTT. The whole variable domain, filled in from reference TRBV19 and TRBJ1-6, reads DGGITQSPKYLFRKEGQNVTLSCEQNLNHDAMYWYRQDPGQGLRLIYYSQIVNDFQKGDIAEGYSVSREKKESFPLTVTSAQKNPTAFYLCASRSWGAYSPLHFGNGTRLTVT.

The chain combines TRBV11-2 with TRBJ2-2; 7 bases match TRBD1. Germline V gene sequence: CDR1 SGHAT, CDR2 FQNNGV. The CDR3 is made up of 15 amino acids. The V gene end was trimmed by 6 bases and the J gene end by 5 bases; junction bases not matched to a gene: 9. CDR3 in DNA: TGTGCCAGCAGGACTCGCACAGGGGAAACCGGGGAGCTGTTTTTT. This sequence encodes CASRTRTGETGELFF.

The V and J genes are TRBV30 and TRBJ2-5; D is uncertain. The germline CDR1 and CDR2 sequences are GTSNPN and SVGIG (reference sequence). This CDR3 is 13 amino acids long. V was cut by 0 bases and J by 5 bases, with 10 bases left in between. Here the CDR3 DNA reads TGTGCCTGGAGTGTGTTAATAATGGAGACCCAGTACTTC. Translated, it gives CAWSVLIMETQYF.

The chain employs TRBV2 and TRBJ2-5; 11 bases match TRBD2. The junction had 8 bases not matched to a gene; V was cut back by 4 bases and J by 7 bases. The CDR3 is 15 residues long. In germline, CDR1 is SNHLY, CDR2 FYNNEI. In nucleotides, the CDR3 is TGTGCCAGCAGTGGGGTTAGCGGGGGGGCTGGGACCCAGTACTTC. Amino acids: CASSGVSGGAGTQYF.

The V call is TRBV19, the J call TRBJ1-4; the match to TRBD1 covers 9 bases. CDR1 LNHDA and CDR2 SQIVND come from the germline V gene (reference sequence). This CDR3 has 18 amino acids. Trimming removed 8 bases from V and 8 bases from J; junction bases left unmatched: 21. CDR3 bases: TGTGCCAGTCACCCTGACGGTCCATGGGGACAGGGAGGAGAAAAACTGTTTTTT. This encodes CASHPDGPWGQGGEKLFF.

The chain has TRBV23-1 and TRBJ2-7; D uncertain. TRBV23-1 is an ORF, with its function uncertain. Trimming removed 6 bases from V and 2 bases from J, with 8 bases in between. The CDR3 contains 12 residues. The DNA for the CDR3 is TGCGCCAGCAGCCTAAGTCCCTACGAGCAGTACTTC. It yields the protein CASSLSPYEQYF.

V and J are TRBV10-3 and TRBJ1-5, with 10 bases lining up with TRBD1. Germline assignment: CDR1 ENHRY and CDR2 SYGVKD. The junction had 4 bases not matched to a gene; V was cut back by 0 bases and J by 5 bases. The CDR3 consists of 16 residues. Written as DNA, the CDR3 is TGTGCCATCAGTGAGTCCTTGACAGGGGGCGATCAGCCCCAGCATTTT. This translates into CAISESLTGGDQPQHF.

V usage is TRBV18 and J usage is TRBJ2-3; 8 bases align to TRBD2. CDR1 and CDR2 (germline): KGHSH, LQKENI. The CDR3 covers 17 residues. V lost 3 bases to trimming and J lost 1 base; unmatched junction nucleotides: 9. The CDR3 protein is CASSPLQVAGRTDTQYF. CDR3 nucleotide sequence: TGTGCCAGCTCACCCCTCCAAGTAGCGGGACGCACAGATACGCAGTATTTT.

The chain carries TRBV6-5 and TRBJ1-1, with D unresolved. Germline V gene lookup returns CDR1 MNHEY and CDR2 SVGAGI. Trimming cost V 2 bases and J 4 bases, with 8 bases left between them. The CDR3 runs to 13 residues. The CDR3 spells CASSYPPGTEAFF. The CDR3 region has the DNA TGTGCCAGCAGTTACCCGCCGGGCACTGAAGCTTTCTTT.

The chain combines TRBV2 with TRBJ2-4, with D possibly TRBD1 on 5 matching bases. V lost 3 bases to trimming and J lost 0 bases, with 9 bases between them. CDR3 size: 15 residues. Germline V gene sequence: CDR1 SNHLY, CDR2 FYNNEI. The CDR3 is CASSDRVVAKNIQYF. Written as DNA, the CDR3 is TGTGCCAGCAGTGACAGGGTGGTAGCCAAAAACATTCAGTACTTC.

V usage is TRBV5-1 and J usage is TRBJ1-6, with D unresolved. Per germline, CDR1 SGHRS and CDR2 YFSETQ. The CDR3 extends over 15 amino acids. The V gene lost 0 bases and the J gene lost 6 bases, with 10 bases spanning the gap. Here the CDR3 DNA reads TGCGCCAGCAGCTTGGAGGCCTTTATTAATTCACCCCTCCACTTT. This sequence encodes CASSLEAFINSPLHF.

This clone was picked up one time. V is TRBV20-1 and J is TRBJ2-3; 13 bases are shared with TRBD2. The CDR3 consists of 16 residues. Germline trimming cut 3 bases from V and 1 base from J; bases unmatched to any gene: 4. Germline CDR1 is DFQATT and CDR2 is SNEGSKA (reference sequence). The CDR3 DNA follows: TGCAGTGCTAGTAAAACTAGCGGGAGGGGCACAGATACGCAGTATTTT. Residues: CSASKTSGRGTDTQYF.